Below are 18 T cell receptor beta chains sequenced from a single sample in a study of vaccination and CD4 T cells after COVID-19. With the Oncomine TCR Beta short-read assay, DNA from cultured CD4+ T cells was sequenced. TCRdb fed the PCR reads into MiXCR, producing one record per CDR3 protein. Here the sample spans 13,000 or so distinct CDR3 sequences, about two thirds being singletons. Treatment described: 10-day PBMC culture with coronavirus spike peptide pools or control peptides (ViraFEST assay). These receptors' targets are unknown. The sequenced material came from CD4+ T cells from blood, cultured in vitro. These receptors came from a human donor who had recovered from COVID-19.

This chain connects TRBV7-2 to TRBJ1-5; D ambiguous. CDR3 length: 13 amino acids. CDR1 is SGHTA, CDR2 FQGNSA, per germline. V lost 4 bases, J lost 3 bases, and 7 bases lay in between. The CDR3 DNA sequence: TGTGCCAGCAGCTCCCTAAACAATCAGCCCCAGCATTTT. This gives the protein CASSSLNNQPQHF.

The V and J genes are TRBV30 and TRBJ1-5; D gene ambiguous. Trimming cost V 7 bases and J 3 bases, with 13 bases left between them. This CDR3 has 13 residues. Germline values: CDR1 GTSNPN, CDR2 SVGIG (reference sequence). CDR3 DNA: TGTGCCTCCTCCTGGTCCCACAATCAGCCCCAGCATTTT. Translating it yields CASSWSHNQPQHF.

This chain uses TRBV6-5 with TRBJ1-5; maybe TRBD1 (6 bases). This CDR3 contains 15 residues. Germline V gives CDR1 MNHEY, CDR2 SVGAGI. V was trimmed by 2 bases and J by 6 bases, leaving 14 bases between them. The chain's CDR3 is CASSYQGGGSQPQHF. In DNA form, the CDR3 reads TGTGCCAGCAGTTACCAAGGGGGGGGAAGTCAGCCCCAGCATTTT.

The chain couples TRBV7-2 to TRBJ1-5; D possibly corresponds to TRBD1 (5 bases). Trimming took off 2 bases at V and 6 bases at J, with 17 bases between the two ends. Germline assignment: CDR1 SGHTA and CDR2 FQGNSA. This CDR3 is 16 amino acids long. The CDR3 nucleotides read TGTGCCAGCAGCTTACTACAGGTGGGGCCGGGTCAGCCCCAGCATTTT. Protein sequence: CASSLLQVGPGQPQHF.

This clonotype was counted once. This chain links TRBV6-1 with TRBJ1-1, with D maybe TRBD1 (6 bases). The CDR3 length is 17 residues. Trimming left V 9 bases short and J 0 bases short, with 23 bases between. CDR1 and CDR2 from the germline V gene are MNHNS and SASEGT. CDR3 residues: CARRGKAESALNTEAFF. The CDR3 coding sequence is TGTGCCAGAAGGGGGAAGGCAGAATCAGCCTTGAACACTGAAGCTTTCTTT.

This sequence joins TRBV10-3 and TRBJ2-3, with a possible D match to TRBD1 (6 bases). Trimming removed 9 bases at V and 0 bases at J, with 10 bases between. Germline CDR1 ENHRY, CDR2 SYGVKD. CDR3 length: 13 residues. The CDR3 region is CAIRDKSTDTQYF. Here the CDR3 DNA reads TGTGCCATTAGGGACAAGAGCACAGATACGCAGTATTTT.

The genes are TRBV30 and TRBJ2-4, with 8 bases matching TRBD2. With 4 bases clipped from V and 1 base from J, the junction kept 3 bases outside the gene matches. The CDR3 loop spans 14 amino acids. From germline, CDR1 is GTSNPN and CDR2 SVGIG (reference sequence). CDR3 protein: CAWNGRGAKNIQYF. In nucleotides, the CDR3 is TGTGCCTGGAACGGGAGGGGGGCCAAAAACATTCAGTACTTC.

The genes are TRBV20-1 and TRBJ1-2; a possible D gene is TRBD1 (5 bases). The CDR3 is 13 amino acids. V lost 3 bases, J lost 3 bases, and 11 bases lay in between. The germline CDR1 and CDR2 sequences are DFQATT and SNEGSKA (reference sequence). For the CDR3, the DNA is TGCAGTGCTAGTGGGCAGGGTCACTATGGCTACACCTTC. It translates to CSASGQGHYGYTF.

The chain recombines TRBV6-2 or TRBV6-3 with TRBJ2-5; 10 positions agree with TRBD1. The CDR3 covers 15 residues. Per the germline V gene, CDR1 is MNHEY and CDR2 is SVGEGT. V was pared by 0 bases and J by 4 bases, with 2 bases of the junction left unmatched. CDR3 sequence reads: CASSYSGTGVETQYF. The CDR3 DNA reads as TGTGCCAGCAGTTACTCGGGGACAGGGGTAGAGACCCAGTACTTC.

Turning to this clonotype: A read error may account for a junction end that differs from germline. V and J are TRBV7-7 and TRBJ2-5, with 10 positions matching TRBD2. CDR3 length: 16 amino acids. In germline, CDR1 is SSHAT, CDR2 FNYEAQ (reference sequence). CDR3 region: CASSLYRSGRGETQYF. The CDR3 DNA reads as TGTGCTAGCAGCCTCTATAGGAGCGGGAGGGGAGAGACCCAGTACTTC.

This chain links TRBV19 with TRBJ1-2, with 10 nucleotides matching TRBD1. The germline V gene has CDR1 LNHDA and CDR2 SQIVND (reference sequence). The CDR3 runs 14 residues. Trimming took 7 bases from V and 7 from J; bases not matched to a gene: 9. In DNA, the CDR3 is TGTGCCAGTACTAGGGACAGGGGTTCGTCTGGCTACACCTTC. Amino acids: CASTRDRGSSGYTF.

The chain couples TRBV6-5 to TRBJ1-5; no clear D. The CDR3 runs 14 residues. The V and J ends lost 4 bases and 6 bases respectively, with 13 bases between them. From germline, CDR1 is MNHEY and CDR2 SVGAGI. The CDR3 region is CASSFGTASQPQHF. For the CDR3, the DNA is TGTGCCAGCAGTTTTGGAACAGCGAGTCAGCCCCAGCATTTT.

The chain has TRBV7-3 and TRBJ2-2; D perhaps matches TRBD1 (6 bases). The V gene lost 1 base and the J gene lost 0 bases, with 6 bases spanning the gap. There are 15 residues in the CDR3. The germline V gene encodes CDR1 SGHTA and CDR2 FQGTGA. CDR3 DNA: TGTGCCAGCAGCTTAAACAGGGCGAACACCGGGGAGCTGTTTTTT. It specifies CASSLNRANTGELFF.

The chain carries TRBV11-2 and TRBJ2-5; weak D call: TRBD1 (6 bases). Trimming took off 11 bases at V and 1 base at J, with 17 bases between the two ends. Germline-derived CDR1 and CDR2 are SGHAT and FQNNGV. The CDR3 is 14 residues long. The CDR3 DNA reads TGTGCCTCCGGGTTGGGGGCCCGCCAAGAGACCCAGTACTTC. It codes for CASGLGARQETQYF.

This sequence joins TRBV7-2 and TRBJ2-7; no clear D. The CDR3 sequence is 11 residues long. Germline CDR1 is SGHTA and CDR2 is FQGNSA. V gave up 0 bases and J gave up 5 bases, with 2 bases separating them. CDR3 in DNA: TGTGCCAGCAGCTTAGCTGACGAGCAGTACTTC. Translated: CASSLADEQYF.

This chain joins TRBV19 and TRBJ2-1; 8 bases match TRBD2. CDR1 is LNHDA, CDR2 SQIVND, per germline (reference sequence). J was trimmed by 2 bases and V by 2 bases; bases with no gene match: 8. The CDR3 is made up of 17 amino acids. The CDR3 reads CASSIRGLAGTYNEQFF. The CDR3 nucleotides are TGTGCCAGTAGTATACGAGGGTTAGCGGGAACCTACAATGAGCAGTTCTTC.

The chain links TRBV20-1 to TRBJ2-2; 9 nucleotides align to TRBD1. V shed 8 bases and J 6 bases; nucleotides not matched to a gene: 16. CDR1 and CDR2 (germline): DFQATT, SNEGSKA (reference sequence). This CDR3 is 16 amino acids long. The chain's CDR3 is CSTLDRDRVYAGELFF. In nucleotides, the CDR3 is TGCAGTACCCTCGACCGGGACAGGGTGTATGCCGGGGAGCTGTTTTTT.

This clonotype has more than one count but fewer than ten. This chain links TRBV15 with TRBJ2-1, with D possibly matching TRBD2 (5 bases). Trimming removed 0 bases at V and 3 bases at J, with 6 bases between. The germline V gene encodes CDR1 LNHNV and CDR2 YYDKDF (reference sequence). The CDR3 length is 14 residues. The CDR3 coding sequence is TGTGCCACCAGCAGAGATCGGGACTACAATGAGCAGTTCTTC. It encodes CATSRDRDYNEQFF.